Listed below are T cell receptor beta chains from one sample, sequenced in a study of shared clonotypes between healthy human individuals. Only in-frame clones appear in the TCRdb table, and some are missing; sequencing was by immunoSEQ multiplex PCR. Here the sample spans around 690,000 clones, roughly 87% being singletons. The sequencing sample was made of memory CD8+ T cells from PBMCs. All receptors come from a man younger than 35 in good health. Some clones in this sample may be carry-over from other donors' samples. Both conserved end residues are part of each CDR3. The D gene is left open where the match is weak. Not all rows give a size; the values are once, few, many and, for expanded clones, a class.

>TRBV27|TRBJ2-7|.|TRBD1
CASSQTGTGDYEQYF
TGTGCCAGCAGTCAAACCGGGACAGGAGACTACGAGCAGTACTTC
>TRBV9|TRBJ1-1|.|.
CASSGTSDTEAFF
TGTGCCAGCAGCGGGACATCCGACACTGAAGCTTTCTTT
>TRBV29-1|TRBJ1-1|.|.
CSVVPGAANEAFF
TGCAGCGTTGTTCCGGGGGCGGCTAATGAAGCTTTCTTT
>TRBV27|TRBJ1-1|once|.
CASSWTPNTEAFF
TGTGCCAGCAGTTGGACACCGAACACTGAAGCTTTCTTT
>TRBV28|TRBJ1-6|.|TRBD1
CASRDRDSLPSPLHF
TGTGCCAGCAGGGACCGGGACAGTCTTCCTTCACCCCTCCACTTT
>TRBV7-3|TRBJ2-1|.|.
CASSLIASETTRYNEQFF
TGTGCCAGCAGCTTAATAGCTAGCGAGACCACCAGATACAATGAGCAGTTCTTC
>TRBV6-6|TRBJ2-7|.|.
CASRSSYEQYF
TGTGCCAGCCGGAGCTCCTACGAGCAGTACTTC
>TRBV7-2|TRBJ1-3|once|.
CASSLAPSSGNTIYF
TGTGCCAGCAGCTTAGCGCCAAGCTCTGGAAACACCATATATTTT
>TRBV30|TRBJ1-1|few|.
CAWSLGRSNTEAFF
TGTGCCTGGAGTTTGGGACGGTCGAACACTGAAGCTTTCTTT
>TRBV19|TRBJ2-2|.|TRBD1
CASLHGQGIESGELFF
TGTGCCAGCCTACACGGACAGGGGATCGAGTCCGGGGAGCTGTTTTTT
>TRBV27|TRBJ2-5|.|.
CASSLSGTRGETQYF
TGTGCCAGCAGTTTATCTGGGACCCGGGGGGAGACCCAGTACTTC
>TRBV9|TRBJ2-5|.|.
CASSGRLTATQETQYF
TGTGCCAGCAGCGGCCGCTTAACGGCTACGCAAGAGACCCAGTACTTC
>TRBV9|TRBJ2-7|.|.
CASSVGEVGYEQYF
TGTGCCAGCAGCGTAGGCGAGGTTGGCTACGAGCAGTACTTC
>TRBV10-3|TRBJ2-5|.|.
CAISESGGRRPYF
TGTGCCATCAGTGAGTCCGGAGGCCGAAGGCCCTACTTC
>TRBV11-2|TRBJ2-7|.|.
CASSPSRPRPSLGSAEQYF
TGTGCCAGCAGCCCGTCCAGGCCACGACCCTCGTTAGGCTCAGCCGAGCAGTACTTC
>TRBV6-5|TRBJ2-1|once|.
CASSWTDYNEQFF
TGTGCCAGCAGTTGGACAGACTACAATGAGCAGTTCTTC
>TRBV13|TRBJ2-7|.|TRBD1
CASSLRDRVYEQYF
TGTGCCAGCAGCCTCCGGGACAGGGTCTACGAGCAGTACTTC
>TRBV7-6|TRBJ2-3|few|.
CASRKDSRTDTQYF
TGTGCCAGCAGAAAGGACAGTCGCACAGATACGCAGTATTTT
>TRBV7-9|TRBJ2-3|.|TRBD2
CASSPGGISTDTQYF
TGTGCCAGCAGCCCGGGAGGGATTAGCACAGATACGCAGTATTTT
>TRBV25-1|TRBJ1-2|.|.
CASSELWLTGRPNYGYTF
TGTGCCAGCAGTGAATTATGGTTAACGGGAAGACCTAACTATGGCTACACCTTC
>TRBV27|TRBJ1-1|.|.
CASSLHTGGAGPGVNTEAFF
TGTGCCAGCAGTTTACATACGGGGGGTGCAGGGCCAGGCGTTAACACTGAAGCTTTCTTT
>TRBV7-6|TRBJ1-4|.|.
CASSLGAGRGEKLFF
TGTGCCAGCAGCTTAGGTGCAGGGAGGGGTGAAAAACTGTTTTTT
>TRBV11-2|TRBJ2-6|.|.
CASSLDGNLRNSGANVLTF
TGTGCCAGCAGCTTAGACGGAAATCTCAGGAACTCTGGGGCCAACGTCCTGACTTTC